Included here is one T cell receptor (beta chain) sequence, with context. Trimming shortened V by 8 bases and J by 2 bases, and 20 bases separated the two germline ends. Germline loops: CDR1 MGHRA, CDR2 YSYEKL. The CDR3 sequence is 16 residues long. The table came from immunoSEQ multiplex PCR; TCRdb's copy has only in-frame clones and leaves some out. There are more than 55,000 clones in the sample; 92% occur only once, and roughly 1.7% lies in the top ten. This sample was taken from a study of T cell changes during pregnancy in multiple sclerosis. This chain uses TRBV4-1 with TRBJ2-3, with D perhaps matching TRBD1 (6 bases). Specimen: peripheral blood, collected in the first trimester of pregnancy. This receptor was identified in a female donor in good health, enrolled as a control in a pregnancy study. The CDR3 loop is CASARGTRGYTDTQYF. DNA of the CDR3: TGCGCCAGCGCCAGAGGGACCAGGGGATACACAGATACGCAGTATTTT.